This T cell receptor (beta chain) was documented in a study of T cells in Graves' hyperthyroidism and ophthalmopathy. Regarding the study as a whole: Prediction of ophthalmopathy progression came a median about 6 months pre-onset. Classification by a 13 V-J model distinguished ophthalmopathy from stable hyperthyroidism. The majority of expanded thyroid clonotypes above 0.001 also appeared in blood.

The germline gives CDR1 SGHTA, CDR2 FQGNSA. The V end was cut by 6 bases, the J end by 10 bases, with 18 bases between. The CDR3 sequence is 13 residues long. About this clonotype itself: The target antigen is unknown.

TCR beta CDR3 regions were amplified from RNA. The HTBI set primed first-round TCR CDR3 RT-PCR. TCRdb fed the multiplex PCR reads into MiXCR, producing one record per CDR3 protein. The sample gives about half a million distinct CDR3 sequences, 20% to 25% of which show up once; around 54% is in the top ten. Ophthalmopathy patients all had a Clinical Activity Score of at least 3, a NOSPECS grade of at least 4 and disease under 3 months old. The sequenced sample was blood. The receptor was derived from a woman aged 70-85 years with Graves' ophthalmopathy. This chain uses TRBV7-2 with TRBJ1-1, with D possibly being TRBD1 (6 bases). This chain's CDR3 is CASRPDRLASAFF. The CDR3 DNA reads TGTGCCAGCAGACCGGACAGACTAGCTTCAGCTTTCTTT.